Presented here are 22 T cell receptor beta chains from one specimen sequenced in a study of T cells in Graves' hyperthyroidism and ophthalmopathy. It was RNA transcripts that yielded the amplified TCR beta CDR3 regions. Carried out on the TCR CDR3, a first-round RT-PCR used the HTBI primer set. MiXCR was run by TCRdb on the multiplex PCR reads, yielding one entry per CDR3 protein. The table records roughly 30,000 distinct CDR3 sequences, under 55% of them present only once. Sequenced material: blood. Every receptor here comes from a woman in her twenties or thirties with Graves' hyperthyroidism.

The chain combines TRBV27 with TRBJ2-2; tentatively, D is TRBD2 (6 bases). With 2 bases removed from V and 8 bases from J, the gap between germline ends came to 15 bases. The CDR3 spans 15 residues. CDR1 and CDR2 (germline): MNHEY, SMNVEV (reference sequence). CDR3 residues: CASSLDSGVSGELFF. Here the CDR3 DNA reads TGTGCCAGCAGTTTAGATTCGGGAGTCTCTGGGGAGCTGTTTTTT.

This clonotype was seen repeatedly, ten times or more. The CDR3 loop reads CASLRERNSYNEQFF. CDR3 nucleotide sequence: TGTGCCAGCTTAAGGGAGCGTAACTCCTACAATGAGCAGTTCTTC. The V call is TRBV18, the J call TRBJ2-1; possibly TRBD2 for D (5 bases). Germline V lookup: CDR1 KGHSH, CDR2 LQKENI. The V gene lost 7 bases and the J gene lost 0 bases, with 13 bases spanning the gap. The CDR3 runs 15 residues.

The chain couples TRBV7-2 to TRBJ2-6; 7 bases line up with TRBD2. The V gene's germline CDR1 is SGHTA and CDR2 FQGNSA. With 4 bases clipped from V and 3 bases from J, the junction kept 3 bases outside the gene matches. This CDR3 comprises 15 residues. The CDR3 DNA reads TGTGCCAGCAGCTGGGGAGGGAATGGGGCCAACGTCCTGACTTTC. Protein sequence: CASSWGGNGANVLTF.

This clonotype was seen many times. The gene calls are TRBV18 and TRBJ2-6; perhaps D is TRBD1 or TRBD2 (5 bases each). Germline V gene data show CDR1 as KGHSH and CDR2 as LQKENI. The V end lost 1 base, the J end lost 4 bases, and 8 bases lay between the germline ends. The CDR3 extends over 15 amino acids. The CDR3 sequence is CASSPLGVGANVLTF. DNA for the CDR3: TGTGCCAGCTCACCACTGGGGGTCGGGGCCAACGTCCTGACTTTC.

Relative to its sample, this clonotype is medium-sized. The chain carries TRBV20-1 and TRBJ2-3, with unresolved D. The germline V gene has CDR1 DFQATT and CDR2 SNEGSKA (reference sequence). The CDR3 runs 11 residues. CDR3 sequence: CSTQRTDTQYF. CDR3 DNA: TGCAGCACTCAAAGGACAGATACGCAGTATTTT.

Worth noting for this clonotype: At one end, the junction sequence differs from germline, possibly due to a read error. The chain uses TRBV5-1 and TRBJ1-1, with TRBD1 as a possible D gene (5 bases). CDR1 is SGHRS and CDR2 is YFSETQ in the germline V gene. This CDR3 is built from 13 residues. CDR3 region: CASSPEGWTGAFF. CDR3 DNA sequence: TGCGCCAGCAGCCCTGAGGGGTGGACTGGAGCTTTCTTT.

This sequence joins TRBV2 and TRBJ2-7; 13 nucleotides align to TRBD2. CDR1 and CDR2 from the germline V gene are SNHLY and FYNNEI. J was trimmed by 6 bases and V by 6 bases; bases with no gene match: 8. The CDR3 has 15 amino acids. The CDR3 spells CASRGRGLAGSEQYF. In DNA, the CDR3 is TGTGCCAGCAGGGGGAGGGGACTAGCGGGGAGCGAGCAGTACTTC.

On this clonotype itself: One end of the junction does not line up with germline, which may come from a read error. The genes are TRBV9 and TRBJ2-1; TRBD2 matches at 8 bases. Germline V gene sequence: CDR1 SGDLS, CDR2 YYNGEE. The CDR3 has 16 residues. The CDR3 DNA reads TGTGCCCGCAGCGTACCGGGACTAGGCCACTTCAATGAGAAGTTCTTC. It encodes CARSVPGLGHFNEKFF.

In this sample, this clonotype turned up many times. The chain has TRBV6-6 and TRBJ1-6; TRBD1 agrees at 8 bases. Germline V lookup: CDR1 MNHNY, CDR2 SVGAGI (reference sequence). Trimming at V came to 7 bases and at J to 8 bases, leaving 4 bases not matched to a gene. This CDR3 spans 13 amino acids. The chain's CDR3 is CASNSGGDSPLHF. The CDR3 nucleotides read TGTGCCAGCAACTCAGGGGGCGATTCACCCCTCCACTTT.

Within the sample, this clonotype is medium-sized. The CDR3 here is CALWTFPVGNTIYF. CDR3 in DNA: TGTGCCTTATGGACCTTTCCTGTGGGAAACACCATATATTTT. V gene TRBV10-3 combines with J gene TRBJ1-3; D ambiguous. The CDR3 totals 14 residues. The V gene's germline CDR1 is ENHRY and CDR2 SYGVKD. Trimming took off 11 bases at V and 4 bases at J, with 18 bases between the two ends.

This clonotype counts as medium-sized (0.01 to 0.1%). This chain connects TRBV20-1 to TRBJ2-3; 10 bases align to TRBD2. CDR3 length equals 13 residues. V lost 1 base to trimming and J lost 6 bases; unmatched junction nucleotides: 1. Germline V gene lookup returns CDR1 DFQATT and CDR2 SNEGSKA (reference sequence). CDR3: CSARAGLADTQYF. CDR3 DNA: TGCAGTGCTAGAGCGGGACTAGCGGATACGCAGTATTTT.

Remarks on this clonotype: This is likely a read error, given that the CDR3 carries no conserved phenylalanine or tryptophan at its end. The DNA is left out, because the CDR3 cannot be placed on it with certainty; the CDR3 is given as TCRdb lists it. The V and J genes are TRBV2 and TRBJ2-2; the table gives TRBD1 as D, unverified against the DNA. The CDR3 region is 13 residues in length, termini included. In germline, CDR1 is SNHLY, CDR2 FYNNEI. CDR3 in amino acids: CASSVGQSGELFL.

As to this clonotype: A much more abundant neighbour one base away suggests this may be a read error. Here the CDR3 omits its conserved ending phenylalanine or tryptophan, so a read error is the likely source. The chain employs TRBV5-1 and TRBJ1-1; maybe TRBD1 (6 bases). Deletions cut 0 bases from V and 0 bases from J, with 9 bases between. The germline gives CDR1 SGHRS, CDR2 YFSETQ. CDR3 length: 15 amino acids. Here the CDR3 DNA reads TGCGCCAGCAGCTTGGGGGGGGGCATGAACACTGAAGCTTTCCTT. Protein sequence: CASSLGGGMNTEAFL.

Notes on this clonotype: Sequence at one end of the junction differs from germline and may be a read error. V gene TRBV12-3 or TRBV12-4 combines with J gene TRBJ2-3; possibly TRBD1 for D (5 bases). The CDR3 covers 14 residues. CDR3: CASRNGASTGTQYF. The CDR3 bases are TGTGCCAGCAGGAATGGAGCGAGCACAGGTACGCAGTATTTT.

This clonotype showed up many times. The chain is built from TRBV19 and TRBJ1-5; 7 nucleotides match TRBD1. This CDR3 is built from 15 residues. Germline values: CDR1 LNHDA, CDR2 SQIVND (reference sequence). The V and J ends lost 6 bases and 6 bases, in that order; junction bases with no gene match: 11. The CDR3 protein is CASSPAGGFGQPQHF. For the CDR3, the DNA is TGTGCCAGTAGCCCCGCAGGGGGGTTCGGTCAGCCCCAGCATTTT.

This clonotype was seen many times. This chain connects TRBV11-3 to TRBJ1-4; D unresolved. There are 15 residues in the CDR3. The ends were cut back, 5 bases at V and 3 bases at J, with 13 bases in the middle. Germline V gene data show CDR1 as SGHNT and CDR2 as YENEEA. CDR3 coding DNA: TGTGCCAGCAGCGCCCAGCCGGGCCCTAATGAAAAACTGTTTTTT. Translating it yields CASSAQPGPNEKLFF.

The chain carries TRBV7-9 and TRBJ2-7, with unresolved D. The CDR3 extends over 11 amino acids. Trimming shortened V by 4 bases and J by 3 bases, and 4 bases separated the two germline ends. CDR1 is SEHNR, CDR2 FQNEAQ, per germline (reference sequence). This CDR3 reads CASSSVYEQYF. CDR3 DNA: TGTGCCAGCAGCTCGGTCTACGAGCAGTACTTC.

V gene TRBV19 combines with J gene TRBJ2-3, with D possibly being TRBD2 (6 bases). This CDR3 has 17 amino acids. The germline V gene has CDR1 LNHDA and CDR2 SQIVND (reference sequence). V was cut by 3 bases and J by 2 bases, with 18 bases left in between. The CDR3: CASSMSLGGTLTDTQYF. CDR3 in DNA: TGTGCCAGTAGTATGTCGTTGGGGGGAACCCTCACAGATACGCAGTATTTT.

The chain couples TRBV20-1 to TRBJ1-2; D perhaps matches TRBD1 (6 bases). The germline V gene has CDR1 DFQATT and CDR2 SNEGSKA (reference sequence). Trimming removed 1 base from V and 8 bases from J, with 23 bases in between. CDR3 size: 16 residues. CDR3 loop: CSARALPRGGANGYTF. CDR3 nucleotide sequence: TGCAGTGCTAGAGCTTTACCCAGAGGGGGGGCCAACGGCTACACCTTC.

This clonotype was observed a few times. This chain uses TRBV18 with TRBJ1-2; no definite D call. The CDR3 loop spans 15 amino acids. Trimming pared 4 bases from V and 4 bases from J, leaving 16 bases between. Germline V CDR1 and CDR2: KGHSH, LQKENI. The chain's CDR3 is CASSLGRNYVYGYTF. The CDR3 nucleotides are TGTGCCAGCTCACTCGGCAGAAACTACGTCTATGGCTACACCTTC.

The genes are TRBV5-4 and TRBJ1-2; D is unclear. V dropped 0 bases and J dropped 1 base, with 7 bases sitting between them. The CDR3 runs 14 residues. CDR1 and CDR2 from the germline V gene are SGHNT and YYREEE (reference sequence). CDR3 region: CASSLAAINYGYTF. CDR3 nucleotides: TGTGCCAGCAGCTTGGCAGCTATTAACTATGGCTACACCTTC.

The chain uses TRBV7-6 and TRBJ2-1, with TRBD2 matching over 10 bases. The germline CDR1 and CDR2 sequences are SGHVS and FNYEAQ. This CDR3 comprises 16 residues. The trim removed 3 bases at V and 3 bases at J, leaving 5 bases unmatched. CDR3 protein: CASSFVAGGFYNEQFF. The CDR3 region has the DNA TGTGCCAGCAGCTTTGTAGCGGGAGGTTTCTACAATGAGCAGTTCTTC.